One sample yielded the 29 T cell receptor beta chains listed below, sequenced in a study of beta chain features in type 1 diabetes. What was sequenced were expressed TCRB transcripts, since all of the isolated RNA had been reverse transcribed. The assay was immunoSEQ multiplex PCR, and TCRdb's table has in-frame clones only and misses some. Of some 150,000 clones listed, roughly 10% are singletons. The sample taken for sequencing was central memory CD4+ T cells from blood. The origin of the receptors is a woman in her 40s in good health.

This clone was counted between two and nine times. CDR3 nucleotides: TGTGCCAGTAGTATTCCCGGGATGGGAACTAATGAAAAACTGTTTTTT. Its protein is CASSIPGMGTNEKLFF. The chain has TRBV19 and TRBJ1-4, with D unclear. Germline V gives CDR1 LNHDA, CDR2 SQIVND (reference sequence). This CDR3 contains 16 residues. The V end was cut by 3 bases, the J end by 1 base, with 12 bases between.

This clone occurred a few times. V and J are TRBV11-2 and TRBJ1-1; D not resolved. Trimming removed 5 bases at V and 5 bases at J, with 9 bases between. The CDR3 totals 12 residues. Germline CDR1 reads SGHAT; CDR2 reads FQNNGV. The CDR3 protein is CASSPGGTEAFF. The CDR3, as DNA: TGTGCCAGCAGCCCCGGAGGGACTGAAGCTTTCTTT. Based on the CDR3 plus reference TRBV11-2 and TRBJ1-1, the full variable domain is EAGVAQSPRYKIIEKRQSVAFWCNPISGHATLYWYQQILGQGPKLLIQFQNNGVVDDSQLPKDRFSAERLKGVDSTLKIQPAKLEDSAVYLCASSPGGTEAFFGQGTRLTVV.

CDR3 protein: CASSLGRAPNTEAFF. CDR3 sequence (DNA): TGTGCCAGCAGCTTGGGGAGGGCCCCGAACACTGAAGCTTTCTTT. This chain links TRBV5-6 with TRBJ1-1, with unresolved D. CDR3 size: 15 residues. The V gene's germline CDR1 is SGHDT and CDR2 YYEEEE. V was pared by 0 bases and J by 1 base, with 10 bases between.

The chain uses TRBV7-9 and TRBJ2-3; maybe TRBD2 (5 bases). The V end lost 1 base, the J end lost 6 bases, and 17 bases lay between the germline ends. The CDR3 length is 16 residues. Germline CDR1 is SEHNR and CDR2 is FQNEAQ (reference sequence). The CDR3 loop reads CASSLVSRAGIDTQYF. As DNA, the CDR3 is TGTGCCAGCAGCTTAGTGTCGAGGGCCGGCATCGATACGCAGTATTTT. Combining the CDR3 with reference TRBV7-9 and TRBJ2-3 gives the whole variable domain DTGVSQNPRHKITKRGQNVTFRCDPISEHNRLYWYRQTLGQGPEFLTYFQNEAQLEKSRLLSDRFSAERPKGSFSTLEIQRTEQGDSAMYLCASSLVSRAGIDTQYFGPGTRLTVL.

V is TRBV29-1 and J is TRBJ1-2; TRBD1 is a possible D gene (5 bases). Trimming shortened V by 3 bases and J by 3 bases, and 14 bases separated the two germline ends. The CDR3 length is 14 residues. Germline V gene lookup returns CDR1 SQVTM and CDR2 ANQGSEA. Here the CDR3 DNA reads TGCAGCGTTGAGGGGGGAAGACTTTACTATGGCTACACCTTC. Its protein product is CSVEGGRLYYGYTF.

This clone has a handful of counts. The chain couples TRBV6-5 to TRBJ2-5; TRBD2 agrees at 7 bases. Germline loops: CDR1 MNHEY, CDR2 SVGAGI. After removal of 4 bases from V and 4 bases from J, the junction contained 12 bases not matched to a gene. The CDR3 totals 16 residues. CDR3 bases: TGTGCCAGCAGTTCGGGGGACCGGGGAGGGCGAGAGACCCAGTACTTC. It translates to CASSSGDRGGRETQYF.

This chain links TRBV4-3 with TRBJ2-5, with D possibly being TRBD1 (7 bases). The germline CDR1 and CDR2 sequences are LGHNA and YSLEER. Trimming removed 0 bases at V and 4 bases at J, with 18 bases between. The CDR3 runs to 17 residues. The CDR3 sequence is CASSQDRGQAGGETQYF. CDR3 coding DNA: TGCGCCAGCAGCCAAGATAGAGGACAGGCCGGGGGAGAGACCCAGTACTTC.

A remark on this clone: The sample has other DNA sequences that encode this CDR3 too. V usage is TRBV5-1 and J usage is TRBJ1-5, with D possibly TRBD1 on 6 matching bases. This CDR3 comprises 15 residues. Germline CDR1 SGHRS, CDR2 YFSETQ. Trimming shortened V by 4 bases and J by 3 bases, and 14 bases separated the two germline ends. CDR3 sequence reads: CASSLAGDNNQPQHF. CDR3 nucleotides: TGCGCCAGCAGCCTGGCAGGGGATAACAATCAGCCCCAGCATTTT.

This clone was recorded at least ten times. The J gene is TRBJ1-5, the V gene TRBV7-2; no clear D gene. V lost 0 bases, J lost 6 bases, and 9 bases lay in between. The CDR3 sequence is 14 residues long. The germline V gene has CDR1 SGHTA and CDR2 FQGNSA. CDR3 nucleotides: TGTGCCAGCAGCTTAGCGGGAGGTTCTCAGCCCCAGCATTTT. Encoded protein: CASSLAGGSQPQHF.

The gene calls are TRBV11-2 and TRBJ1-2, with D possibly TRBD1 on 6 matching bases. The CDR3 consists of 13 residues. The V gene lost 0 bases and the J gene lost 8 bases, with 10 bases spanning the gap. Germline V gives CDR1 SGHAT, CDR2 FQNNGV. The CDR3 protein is CASSLDQGWGYTF. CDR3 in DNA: TGTGCCAGCAGCTTAGATCAGGGGTGGGGCTACACCTTC. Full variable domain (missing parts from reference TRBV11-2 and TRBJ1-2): EAGVAQSPRYKIIEKRQSVAFWCNPISGHATLYWYQQILGQGPKLLIQFQNNGVVDDSQLPKDRFSAERLKGVDSTLKIQPAKLEDSAVYLCASSLDQGWGYTFGSGTRLTVV.

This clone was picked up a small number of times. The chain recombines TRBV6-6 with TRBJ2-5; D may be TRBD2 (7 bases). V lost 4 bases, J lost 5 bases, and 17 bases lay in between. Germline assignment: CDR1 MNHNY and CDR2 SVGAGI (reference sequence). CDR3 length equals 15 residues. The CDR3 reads CASSSPGGRDETQYF. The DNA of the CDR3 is TGTGCCAGCAGTTCCCCCGGGGGGCGTGATGAGACCCAGTACTTC.

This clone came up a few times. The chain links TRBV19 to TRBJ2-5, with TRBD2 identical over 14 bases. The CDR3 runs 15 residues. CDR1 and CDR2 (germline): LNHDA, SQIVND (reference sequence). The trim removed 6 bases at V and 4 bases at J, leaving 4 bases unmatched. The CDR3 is CASRVGLAGAETQYF. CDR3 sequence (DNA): TGTGCCAGTAGGGTGGGACTAGCGGGGGCAGAGACCCAGTACTTC.

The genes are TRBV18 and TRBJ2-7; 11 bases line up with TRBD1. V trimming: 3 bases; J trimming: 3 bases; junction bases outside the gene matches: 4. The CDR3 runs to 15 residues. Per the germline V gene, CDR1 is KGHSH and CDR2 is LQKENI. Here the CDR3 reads CASSPSGQGDYEQYF. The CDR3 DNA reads TGTGCCAGCTCACCCTCGGGACAGGGGGACTACGAGCAGTACTTC.

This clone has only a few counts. The CDR3 sequence: CAKTTSGLSSYNEQFF. In DNA, the CDR3 is TGTGCCAAAACGACTAGCGGTTTGAGCTCCTACAATGAGCAGTTCTTC. The rearrangement joins TRBV2 to TRBJ2-1, with 9 bases matching TRBD2. Germline lookup yields CDR1 SNHLY and CDR2 FYNNEI. This CDR3 contains 16 residues. V lost 10 bases and J lost 0; bases outside the gene matches: 10. The whole variable domain, filled in from reference TRBV2 and TRBJ2-1, reads EPEVTQTPSHQVTQMGQEVILRCVPISNHLYFYWYRQILGQKVEFLVSFYNNEISEKSEIFDDQFSVERPDGSNFTLKIRSTKLEDSAMYFCAKTTSGLSSYNEQFFGPGTRLTVL.

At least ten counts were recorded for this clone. The CDR3 spells CVSRDSYEQYF. In DNA, the CDR3 is TGTGTTAGCCGCGACTCCTACGAGCAGTACTTC. This rearrangement joins TRBV28 to TRBJ2-7; unclear D gene. The germline V gene has CDR1 MDHEN and CDR2 SYDVKM. The CDR3 is 11 amino acids. Combining the CDR3 with reference TRBV28 and TRBJ2-7 gives the whole variable domain DVKVTQSSRYLVKRTGEKVFLECVQDMDHENMFWYRQDPGLGLRLIYFSYDVKMKEKGDIPEGYSVSREKKERFSLILESASTNQTSMYLCVSRDSYEQYFGPGTRLTVT.

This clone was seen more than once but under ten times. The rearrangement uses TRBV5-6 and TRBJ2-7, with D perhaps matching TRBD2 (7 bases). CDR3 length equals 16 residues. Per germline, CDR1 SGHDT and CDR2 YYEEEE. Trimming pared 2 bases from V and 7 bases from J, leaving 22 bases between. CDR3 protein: CASSFSRMGGRKEQYF. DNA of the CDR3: TGTGCCAGCAGCTTTAGTCGGATGGGGGGGCGCAAGGAGCAGTACTTC.

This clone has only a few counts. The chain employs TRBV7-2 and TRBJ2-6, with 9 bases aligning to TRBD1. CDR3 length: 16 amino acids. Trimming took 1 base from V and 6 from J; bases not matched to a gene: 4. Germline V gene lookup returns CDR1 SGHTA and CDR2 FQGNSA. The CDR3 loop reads CASSLGGQGMANVLTF. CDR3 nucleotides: TGTGCCAGCAGCTTAGGGGGACAGGGAATGGCCAACGTCCTGACTTTC.

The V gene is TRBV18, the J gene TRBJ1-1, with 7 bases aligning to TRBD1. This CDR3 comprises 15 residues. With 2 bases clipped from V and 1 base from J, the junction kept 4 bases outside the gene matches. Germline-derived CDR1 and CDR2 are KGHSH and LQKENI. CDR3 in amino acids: CASSPDRAKNTEAFF. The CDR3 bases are TGTGCCAGCTCACCAGACAGGGCCAAGAACACTGAAGCTTTCTTT.

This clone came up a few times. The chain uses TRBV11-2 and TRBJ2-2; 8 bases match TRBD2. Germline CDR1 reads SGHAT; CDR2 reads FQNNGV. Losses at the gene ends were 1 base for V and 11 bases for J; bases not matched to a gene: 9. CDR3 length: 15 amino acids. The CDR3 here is CASSLALLSGAELFF. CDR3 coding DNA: TGTGCCAGCAGCTTAGCGCTCCTTAGCGGGGCTGAGCTGTTTTTT.

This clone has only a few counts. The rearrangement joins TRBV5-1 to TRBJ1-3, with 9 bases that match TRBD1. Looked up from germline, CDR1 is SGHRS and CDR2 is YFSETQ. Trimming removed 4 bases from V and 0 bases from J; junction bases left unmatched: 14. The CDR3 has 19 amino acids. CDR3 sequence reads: CASSRLMRDRVISGNTIYF. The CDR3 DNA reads TGCGCCAGCAGCCGCTTAATGAGGGACAGGGTGATCTCTGGAAACACCATATATTTT.

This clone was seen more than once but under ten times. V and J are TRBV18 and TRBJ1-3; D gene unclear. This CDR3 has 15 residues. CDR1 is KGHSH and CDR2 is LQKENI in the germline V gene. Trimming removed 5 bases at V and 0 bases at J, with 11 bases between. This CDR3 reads CASSSAVFSGNTIYF. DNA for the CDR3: TGTGCCAGCTCATCCGCAGTGTTCTCTGGAAACACCATATATTTT.

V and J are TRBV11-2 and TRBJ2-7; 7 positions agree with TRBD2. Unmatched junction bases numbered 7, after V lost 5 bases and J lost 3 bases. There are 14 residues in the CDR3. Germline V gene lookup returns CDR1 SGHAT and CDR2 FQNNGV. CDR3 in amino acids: CASSRGGGNYEQYF. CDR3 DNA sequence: TGTGCCAGCAGCCGTGGGGGGGGGAACTACGAGCAGTACTTC.

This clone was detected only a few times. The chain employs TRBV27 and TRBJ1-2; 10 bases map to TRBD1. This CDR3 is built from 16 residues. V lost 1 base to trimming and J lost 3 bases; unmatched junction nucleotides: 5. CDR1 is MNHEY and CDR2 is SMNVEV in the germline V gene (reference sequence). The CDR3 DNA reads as TGTGCCAGCAGTTTATACCGGACAGGGGGACACTATGGCTACACCTTC. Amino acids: CASSLYRTGGHYGYTF.

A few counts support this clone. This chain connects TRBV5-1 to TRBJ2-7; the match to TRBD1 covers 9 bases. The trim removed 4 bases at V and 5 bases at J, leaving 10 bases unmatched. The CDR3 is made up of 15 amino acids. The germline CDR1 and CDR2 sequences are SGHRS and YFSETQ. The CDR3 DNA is TGCGCCAGCAGCCCGAACCGGGACAGGGTCCACGAGCAGTACTTC. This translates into CASSPNRDRVHEQYF.

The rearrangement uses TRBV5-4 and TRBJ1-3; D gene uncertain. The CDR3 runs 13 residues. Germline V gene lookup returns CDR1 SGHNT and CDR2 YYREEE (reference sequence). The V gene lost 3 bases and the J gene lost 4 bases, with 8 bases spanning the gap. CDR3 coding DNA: TGTGCCAGCAGCTGGGGAGGAGGAAACACCATATATTTT. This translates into CASSWGGGNTIYF. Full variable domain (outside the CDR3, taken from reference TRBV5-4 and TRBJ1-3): ETGVTQSPTHLIKTRGQQVTLRCSSQSGHNTVSWYQQALGQGPQFIFQYYREEENGRGNFPPRFSGLQFPNYSSELNVNALELDDSALYLCASSWGGGNTIYFGEGSWLTVV.

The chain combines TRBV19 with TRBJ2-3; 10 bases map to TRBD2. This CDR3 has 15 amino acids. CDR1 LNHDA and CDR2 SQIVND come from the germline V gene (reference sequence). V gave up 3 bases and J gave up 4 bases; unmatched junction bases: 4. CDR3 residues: CASSISGGASDTQYF. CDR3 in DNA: TGTGCCAGTAGTATCAGCGGGGGGGCCTCAGATACGCAGTATTTT.

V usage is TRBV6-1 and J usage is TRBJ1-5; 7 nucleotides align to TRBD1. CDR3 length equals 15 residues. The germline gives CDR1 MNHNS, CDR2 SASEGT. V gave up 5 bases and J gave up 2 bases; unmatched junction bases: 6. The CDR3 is CASSSRGSGNQPQHF. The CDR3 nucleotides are TGTGCCAGCAGTTCCAGGGGGTCTGGCAATCAGCCCCAGCATTTT.

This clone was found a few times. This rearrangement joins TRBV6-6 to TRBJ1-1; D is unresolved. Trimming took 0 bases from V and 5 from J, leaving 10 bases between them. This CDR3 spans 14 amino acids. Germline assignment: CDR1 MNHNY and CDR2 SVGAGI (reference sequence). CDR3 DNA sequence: TGTGCCAGCAGTTACTCGAAAACATCGACTGAAGCTTTCTTT. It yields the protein CASSYSKTSTEAFF.

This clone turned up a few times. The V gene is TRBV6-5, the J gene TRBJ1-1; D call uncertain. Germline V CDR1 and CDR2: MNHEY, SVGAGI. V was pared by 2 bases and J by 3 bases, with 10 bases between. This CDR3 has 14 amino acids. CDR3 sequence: CASSYEGAYTEAFF. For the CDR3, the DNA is TGTGCCAGCAGTTACGAAGGAGCCTACACTGAAGCTTTCTTT.